These T cell receptor beta chains were read from a single sample in a study of T cell repertoires in cytomegalovirus infection. One entry per CDR3 protein, called by TCRdb with MiXCR from the reads. Of about 180,000 distinct CDR3 sequences in the sample, 14% were seen once. Sequenced input: PBMCs. The receptors stem from a human donor in good health (CMV status not recorded). Some clones in this sample may be carry-over from other donors' samples. CDR3s include the opening cysteine and the closing phenylalanine or tryptophan. A D gene is named only where the DNA matches it firmly. A clone size is listed for some rows: how often the clone was seen (once, few, many), or a class if it is expanded.

clone size: .; J gene: TRBJ2-2; D gene: .; CDR3 length: 11; V gene: TRBV28; CDR3 DNA: TGTGCCAGCAGCTCCGGGGGGGAGCTGTTTTTT; CDR3 protein: CASSSGGELFF
clone size: .; J gene: TRBJ1-1; D gene: .; CDR3 length: 12; V gene: TRBV29-1; CDR3 DNA: TGCAGCGTTGGACTGACGAACACTGAAGCTTTCTTT; CDR3 protein: CSVGLTNTEAFF
clone size: many; J gene: TRBJ1-5; D gene: .; CDR3 length: 13; V gene: TRBV29-1; CDR3 DNA: TGCAGCGTCCAGGCGGGGGGCGATCAGCCCCAGCATTTT; CDR3 protein: CSVQAGGDQPQHF
clone size: many; J gene: TRBJ1-2; D gene: TRBD1; CDR3 length: 16; V gene: TRBV7-2; CDR3 DNA: TGTGCCAGCAGCTTAGGGGGGGACAGGGCCCGGAATGGCTACACCTTC; CDR3 protein: CASSLGGDRARNGYTF
clone size: many; J gene: TRBJ1-2; D gene: .; CDR3 length: 14; V gene: TRBV7-2; CDR3 DNA: TGTGCCAGCAGCCCATATTCGGAGAACTATGGCTACACCTTC; CDR3 protein: CASSPYSENYGYTF
clone size: few; J gene: TRBJ1-1; D gene: .; CDR3 length: 14; V gene: TRBV29-1; CDR3 DNA: TGCACCATCCGGACGGCAGGTTCGAACACTGAAGCTTTCTTT; CDR3 protein: CTIRTAGSNTEAFF
clone size: many; J gene: TRBJ2-2; D gene: .; CDR3 length: 16; V gene: TRBV20-1; CDR3 DNA: TGCAGTGCCCCTTTGCCGGCGGGAACTAACACCGGGGAGCTGTTTTTT; CDR3 protein: CSAPLPAGTNTGELFF
clone size: .; J gene: TRBJ2-1; D gene: .; CDR3 length: 11; V gene: TRBV15; CDR3 DNA: TGTGCCACCGGTGCTCACAATGAGCAGTTCTTC; CDR3 protein: CATGAHNEQFF
clone size: .; J gene: TRBJ2-1; D gene: TRBD2; CDR3 length: 13; V gene: TRBV29-1; CDR3 DNA: TGCAGCGTTGGAGCGGGGGGGCGCAATGAGCAGTTCTTC; CDR3 protein: CSVGAGGRNEQFF
clone size: .; J gene: TRBJ1-1; D gene: .; CDR3 length: 15; V gene: TRBV14; CDR3 DNA: TGTGCCAGCAGCCAAGGGTCGGGTCCGCACACTGAAGCTTTCTTT; CDR3 protein: CASSQGSGPHTEAFF
clone size: many; J gene: TRBJ2-1; D gene: .; CDR3 length: 14; V gene: TRBV28; CDR3 DNA: TGTGCCAGCAGTTTAACCGGGAGTAGAAATGAGCAGTTCTTC; CDR3 protein: CASSLTGSRNEQFF